The next 25 T cell receptor beta chains were all read from a single sample in a study of blood T cell repertoires in COVID-19. Here immunoSEQ multiplex PCR was the method, and the copy in TCRdb shows in-frame clones only, minus some. The sample holds 88,000 or so clones, about 85% seen once. The sequencing input was peripheral blood. The receptors derive from a man between 60 and 75 years old with acute or convalescent COVID-19.

The chain joins TRBV5-1 to TRBJ2-5; D is possibly TRBD2 (6 bases). Germline loops: CDR1 SGHRS, CDR2 YFSETQ. The length of the CDR3 is 14 residues. Trimming took off 8 bases at V and 2 bases at J, with 16 bases between the two ends. CDR3 protein: CASSSTRKQETQYF. Here the CDR3 DNA reads TGCGCCAGTTCGTCGACTAGAAAACAAGAGACCCAGTACTTC.

The V gene is TRBV5-4, the J gene TRBJ2-7; 10 bases match TRBD1. CDR3 length: 15 residues. Germline CDR1 is SGHNT and CDR2 is YYREEE (reference sequence). The V segment lost 0 bases and the J segment 4 bases; nucleotides outside the gene matches: 4. DNA for the CDR3: TGTGCCAGCAGCTTGGGACAGGGGGCGCAGTACGAGCAGTACTTC. Translation: CASSLGQGAQYEQYF.

V usage is TRBV7-8 and J usage is TRBJ2-7; weak D call: TRBD1 (5 bases). Deletions cut 3 bases from V and 2 bases from J, with 11 bases between. CDR3 length: 14 amino acids. Per the germline V gene, CDR1 is SGHVS and CDR2 is FQNEAQ. CDR3 DNA sequence: TGTGCCAGCAGCTTGATCACAGGACCCTACGAGCAGTACTTC. It encodes CASSLITGPYEQYF. The full variable domain, completed using reference TRBV7-8 and TRBJ2-7, is GAGVSQSPRYKVAKRGQDVALRCDPISGHVSLFWYQQALGQGPEFLTYFQNEAQLDKSGLPSDRFFAERPEGSVSTLKIQRTQQEDSAVYLCASSLITGPYEQYFGPGTRLTVT.

Only a few counts were recorded for this clone. The chain carries TRBV3-1 (or the pseudogene TRBV3-2) and TRBJ1-1; 9 bases map to TRBD1. Germline values: CDR1 LGHDT, CDR2 YNNKEL (reference sequence). V shed 5 bases, J shed 3 bases, and the junction held 10 bases outside the gene matches. The CDR3 spans 16 residues. The chain's CDR3 is CASSSPGQGPDTEAFF. The CDR3 DNA reads as TGTGCCAGCAGCTCCCCGGGACAGGGTCCGGACACTGAAGCTTTCTTT.

The chain links TRBV30 to TRBJ2-1, with 9 bases identical to TRBD1. CDR1 and CDR2 (germline): GTSNPN, SVGIG (reference sequence). The CDR3 is 15 residues long. V was clipped by 5 bases and J by 2 bases; unmatched bases: 7. CDR3 nucleotides: TGTGCCTGGGGTCCCGGGACAGGGCCCTACAATGAGCAGTTCTTC. Its translation is CAWGPGTGPYNEQFF.

The chain has TRBV7-2 and TRBJ1-1; 11 nucleotides agree with TRBD1. Germline assignment: CDR1 SGHTA and CDR2 FQGNSA. The CDR3 loop spans 15 amino acids. The V gene end was trimmed by 1 base and the J gene end by 3 bases; junction bases not matched to a gene: 1. CDR3 residues: CASSLEGQGDTEAFF. The CDR3 DNA sequence: TGTGCCAGCAGCTTAGAGGGACAGGGGGACACTGAAGCTTTCTTT.

V usage is TRBV5-1 and J usage is TRBJ2-6, with D perhaps TRBD1 (6 bases). Trimming left V 4 bases short and J 0 bases short, with 11 bases between. CDR3 length: 16 amino acids. Germline lookup yields CDR1 SGHRS and CDR2 YFSETQ. The CDR3 nucleotides are TGCGCCAGCAGCACAGGGCTTACCTCTGGGGCCAACGTCCTGACTTTC. As protein: CASSTGLTSGANVLTF.

V is TRBV19 and J is TRBJ1-4; TRBD1 agrees at 9 bases. This CDR3 is built from 15 residues. Germline CDR1 and CDR2: LNHDA and SQIVND (reference sequence). Trimming at V came to 5 bases and at J to 8 bases, leaving 9 bases not matched to a gene. CDR3: CASSPQTGGLEKLFF. The CDR3 region has the DNA TGTGCCAGTAGTCCCCAGACAGGGGGACTGGAAAAACTGTTTTTT.

This chain's CDR3 is CASSPPRGSSYNEQFF. The CDR3 nucleotides read TGTGCCAGCTCACCACCGCGGGGGAGCTCCTACAATGAGCAGTTCTTC. The V and J genes are TRBV18 and TRBJ2-1, with TRBD2 matching over 7 bases. Germline V gene lookup returns CDR1 KGHSH and CDR2 LQKENI. The V segment lost 0 bases and the J segment 0 bases; nucleotides outside the gene matches: 2. The CDR3 is 16 residues long.

This clone has just a few counts. The chain couples TRBV6-5 to TRBJ2-1; the match to TRBD2 covers 13 bases. Germline loops: CDR1 MNHEY, CDR2 SVGAGI. V was pared by 9 bases and J by 8 bases, with 7 bases of the junction left unmatched. The CDR3 has 14 amino acids. CDR3 nucleotides: TGTGCCAGTCGGACTAGCGGGAGTGTTCATGAGCAGTTCTTC. Translated: CASRTSGSVHEQFF.

The chain couples TRBV7-9 to TRBJ2-7; 8 bases fit TRBD2. CDR3 size: 16 residues. Germline V gives CDR1 SEHNR, CDR2 FQNEAQ (reference sequence). V dropped 5 bases and J dropped 6; count of bases not matched to a gene: 15. The CDR3 DNA reads as TGTGCCAGCAGCCCCCGGGGGGGGCAGCCTCCCCCCGAGCAGTACTTC. It translates to CASSPRGGQPPPEQYF. Full variable domain (missing parts from reference TRBV7-9 and TRBJ2-7): DTGVSQNPRHKITKRGQNVTFRCDPISEHNRLYWYRQTLGQGPEFLTYFQNEAQLEKSRLLSDRFSAERPKGSFSTLEIQRTEQGDSAMYLCASSPRGGQPPPEQYFGPGTRLTVT.

The genes are TRBV9 and TRBJ2-1; 9 nucleotides line up with TRBD2. Per germline, CDR1 SGDLS and CDR2 YYNGEE. V shed 0 bases and J 4 bases; nucleotides not matched to a gene: 2. CDR3 length: 15 amino acids. The CDR3, as DNA: TGTGCCAGCAGCGTAGGAAGCGGGGGGTACAATGAGCAGTTCTTC. Its translation: CASSVGSGGYNEQFF.

V gene TRBV12-3 or TRBV12-4 combines with J gene TRBJ1-5; D gene uncertain. The V and J ends lost 6 bases and 6 bases respectively, with 12 bases between them. CDR3 length equals 13 residues. CDR3: CASRRASSQPQHF. DNA for the CDR3: TGTGCCAGCAGGCGGGCTTCTTCTCAGCCCCAGCATTTT.

The rearrangement joins TRBV4-1 to TRBJ2-1; 15 nucleotides align to TRBD2. The CDR3 covers 17 residues. Germline V gene sequence: CDR1 MGHRA, CDR2 YSYEKL. With 4 bases clipped from V and 7 bases from J, the junction kept 8 bases outside the gene matches. In DNA form, the CDR3 reads TGCGCCAGCAGCCCCCCCCGGACTAGCGGGAGGGATAATGAGCAGTTCTTC. This sequence encodes CASSPPRTSGRDNEQFF.

V gene TRBV29-1 combines with J gene TRBJ2-7; 14 bases align to TRBD2. J lost 5 bases, V lost 2 bases, and 2 bases had no gene match. The CDR3 is 14 residues long. CDR1 and CDR2 (germline): SQVTM, ANQGSEA. The CDR3: CSVEPGLAGDEQYF. The CDR3 region has the DNA TGCAGCGTTGAACCGGGACTAGCGGGAGACGAGCAGTACTTC.

The chain has TRBV6-5 and TRBJ2-3, with a weak D call TRBD2 (5 bases). V shed 2 bases and J shed 0 bases, with 6 bases lying between them. Per germline, CDR1 MNHEY and CDR2 SVGAGI. The CDR3 is made up of 14 amino acids. The CDR3 is CASSYGESTDTQYF. The CDR3, as DNA: TGTGCCAGCAGTTACGGGGAGAGCACAGATACGCAGTATTTT.

The V and J genes are TRBV10-1 and TRBJ1-2; 9 bases align to TRBD1. The CDR3 extends over 18 amino acids. Losses at the gene ends were 0 bases for V and 0 bases for J; bases not matched to a gene: 8. Germline V CDR1 and CDR2: WNHNN, SYGVQD (reference sequence). The CDR3 DNA sequence: TGCGCCAGCAGTGAGTCGAGGGGACAGGGCCAAGCTAACTATGGCTACACCTTC. Protein product: CASSESRGQGQANYGYTF.

This clone was observed once. V is TRBV3-1 (or the pseudogene TRBV3-2) and J is TRBJ2-7, with 8 bases that match TRBD1. The trim removed 4 bases at V and 0 bases at J, leaving 8 bases unmatched. The CDR3 is made up of 16 amino acids. Germline CDR1 and CDR2: LGHDT and YNNKEL (reference sequence). CDR3 region: CASSRGQDVSSYEQYF. CDR3 nucleotides: TGTGCCAGCAGCCGGGGACAGGACGTTAGCTCCTACGAGCAGTACTTC.

About this clone: The sample carries other DNA sequences with the same CDR3. The chain is built from TRBV5-4 and TRBJ1-6; 9 bases match TRBD1. V shed 0 bases, J shed 9 bases, and the junction held 1 base outside the gene matches. The length of the CDR3 is 14 residues. Germline V gene sequence: CDR1 SGHNT, CDR2 YYREEE (reference sequence). CDR3 DNA sequence: TGTGCCAGCAGCTTGGACAGGGGGCCTTCACCCCTCCACTTT. Its translation is CASSLDRGPSPLHF.

V usage is TRBV27 and J usage is TRBJ1-2; no clear D gene. Germline loops: CDR1 MNHEY, CDR2 SMNVEV (reference sequence). There are 14 residues in the CDR3. V lost 3 bases to trimming and J lost 6 bases, with 14 bases between them. In nucleotides, the CDR3 is TGTGCCAGCAGTTTGATGGCAACCTCAGATGGCTACACCTTC. It encodes CASSLMATSDGYTF.

The chain links TRBV5-4 to TRBJ1-1; tentative D call: TRBD1 (5 bases). Germline assignment: CDR1 SGHNT and CDR2 YYREEE (reference sequence). The CDR3 extends over 13 amino acids. V dropped 8 bases and J dropped 0 bases, with 11 bases sitting between them. CDR3 loop: CASFGALNTEAFF. Here the CDR3 DNA reads TGTGCCAGTTTTGGGGCTCTGAACACTGAAGCTTTCTTT.

This clone has just a few counts. V is TRBV5-1 and J is TRBJ1-6; tentative D call: TRBD1 (6 bases). CDR1 SGHRS and CDR2 YFSETQ come from the germline V gene. CDR3 length: 13 residues. The germline V and J ends were trimmed by 5 bases and 5 bases, with 8 bases remaining between them. CDR3 sequence: CASRDSNNSPLHF. In nucleotides, the CDR3 is TGCGCCAGCAGGGACAGTAATAATTCACCCCTCCACTTT.

The rearrangement joins TRBV6-5 to TRBJ1-1, with TRBD1 identical over 9 bases. This CDR3 spans 13 amino acids. Looked up from germline, CDR1 is MNHEY and CDR2 is SVGAGI. The ends lost 9 bases at V and 5 bases at J; junction bases unmatched: 7. As DNA, the CDR3 is TGTGCCAGTCACAGGGGGCGAGGGACTGAAGCTTTCTTT. Amino acids: CASHRGRGTEAFF.

The chain combines TRBV27 with TRBJ2-5, with TRBD2 matching 7 bases. The germline V gene encodes CDR1 MNHEY and CDR2 SMNVEV (reference sequence). This CDR3 is 14 amino acids long. The junction had 6 bases not matched to a gene; V was cut back by 6 bases and J by 2 bases. The CDR3 here is CASSQWGGQETQYF. The CDR3 DNA sequence: TGTGCCAGCAGCCAGTGGGGAGGGCAAGAGACCCAGTACTTC.

The table lists this clone with a few counts. CDR3 residues: CASVWALHWFSPLHF. The CDR3 nucleotides are TGTGCCAGCGTCTGGGCTTTACACTGGTTTTCACCCCTCCACTTT. The chain links TRBV6-5 to TRBJ1-6; D not certain. This CDR3 comprises 15 residues. V was cut by 8 bases and J by 9 bases, with 20 bases left in between. Germline V CDR1 and CDR2: MNHEY, SVGAGI.